The T cell receptor (beta chain) described here comes from a study of identical twins. Study-wide results and caveats: Beta clonotypes that were abundant in cord blood contained fewer insertions, a pattern absent from memory repertoires.

Germline values: CDR1 SNHLY, CDR2 FYNNEI. V lost 2 bases to trimming and J lost 3 bases; unmatched junction nucleotides: 1. This CDR3 comprises 15 residues. As to this clonotype: The antigen is unknown.

The cDNA had a unique molecular identifier and a template-switch universal primer site. TCRdb independently ran MiXCR on the 5' RACE reads; one entry per CDR3 protein. Of over 200,000 distinct CDR3 sequences in the sample, 10% were seen once. This chain uses TRBV2 with TRBJ2-2, with 9 bases fitting TRBD2. Source material: memory T cells sorted from blood. This TCR was sampled from a man aged 50 to 59 in good health. Here the CDR3 DNA reads TGTGCCAGCAGTGAAACTAGCGGGTACACCGGGGAGCTGTTTTTT. This sequence encodes CASSETSGYTGELFF. Using reference TRBV2 and TRBJ2-2 for the parts outside the CDR3, the full variable domain is EPEVTQTPSHQVTQMGQEVILRCVPISNHLYFYWYRQILGQKVEFLVSFYNNEISEKSEIFDDQFSVERPDGSNFTLKIRSTKLEDSAMYFCASSETSGYTGELFFGEGSRLTVL.